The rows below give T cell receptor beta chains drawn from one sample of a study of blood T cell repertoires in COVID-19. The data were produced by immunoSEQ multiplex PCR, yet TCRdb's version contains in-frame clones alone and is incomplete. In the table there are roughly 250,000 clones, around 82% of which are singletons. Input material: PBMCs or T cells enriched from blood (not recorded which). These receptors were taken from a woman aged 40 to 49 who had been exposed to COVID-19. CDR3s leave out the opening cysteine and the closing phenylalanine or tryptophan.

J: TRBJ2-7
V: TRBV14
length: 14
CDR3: ASSQPLTSPSYEQY

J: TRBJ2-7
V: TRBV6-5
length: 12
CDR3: ASSYEDRGYEQY

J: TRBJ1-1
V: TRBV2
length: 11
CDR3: ASGPRVDTEAF

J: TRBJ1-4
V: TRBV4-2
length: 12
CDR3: ASSQQFGGEKLF

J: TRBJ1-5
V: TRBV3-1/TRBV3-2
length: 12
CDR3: ASSQRTGVQPQH

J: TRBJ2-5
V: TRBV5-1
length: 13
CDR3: ASSDSGGASETQY

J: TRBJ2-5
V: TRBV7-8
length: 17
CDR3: ASSLGGTGGAPSGEVQY

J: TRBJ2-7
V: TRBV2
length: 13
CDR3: ASRGLAGGKGEQY

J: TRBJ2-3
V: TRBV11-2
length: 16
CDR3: ASSPGAGLAGATDTQY

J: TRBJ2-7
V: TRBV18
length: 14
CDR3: ASSPSAGGFGWEQY

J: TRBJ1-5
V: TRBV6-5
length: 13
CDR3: ASSHRAGGDQPQH

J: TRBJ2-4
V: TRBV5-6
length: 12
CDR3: ASSLNSGTPIQY

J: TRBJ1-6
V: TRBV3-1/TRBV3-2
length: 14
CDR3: ASSQEQGAGNSPLH

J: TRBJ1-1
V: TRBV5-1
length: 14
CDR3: ASSLERQGLNTEAF

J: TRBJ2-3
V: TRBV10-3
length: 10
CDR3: AIGLNTDTQY

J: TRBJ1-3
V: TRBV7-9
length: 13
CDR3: ASSFKESSGNTIY

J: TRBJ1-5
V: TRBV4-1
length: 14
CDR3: ASSQEYRDSNQPQH

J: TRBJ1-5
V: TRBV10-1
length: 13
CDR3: ASSKPLLRNQPQH

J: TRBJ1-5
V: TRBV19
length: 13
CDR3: ASSIFSSRNQPQH

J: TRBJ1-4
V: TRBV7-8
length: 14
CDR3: ASSLDILDRGLKLF

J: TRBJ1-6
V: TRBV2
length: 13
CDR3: ASNEIPGGGSPLH

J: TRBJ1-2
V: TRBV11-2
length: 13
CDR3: ASSLGTGPFYGYT

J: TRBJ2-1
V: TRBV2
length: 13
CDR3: ASSALAGVINEQF

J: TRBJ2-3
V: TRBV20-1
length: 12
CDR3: SASLAGGTDTQY

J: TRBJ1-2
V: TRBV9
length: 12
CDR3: ASSADGGSYGYT

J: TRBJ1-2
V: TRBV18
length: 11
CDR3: ASSPQEDYGYT

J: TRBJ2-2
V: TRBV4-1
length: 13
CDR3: ASSRGQGYTGELF

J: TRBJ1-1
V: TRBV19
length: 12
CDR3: ASTRQGMNTEAF

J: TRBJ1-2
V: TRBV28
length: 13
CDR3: ASSPGQGSPYGYT

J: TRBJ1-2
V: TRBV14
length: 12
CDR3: ASSQGAGGYGYT

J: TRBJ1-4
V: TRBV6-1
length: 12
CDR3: ASSETGANEKLF

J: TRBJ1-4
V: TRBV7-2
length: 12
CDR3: ASSRTGLGEKLF

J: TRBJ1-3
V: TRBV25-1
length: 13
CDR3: ASSESGYSGNTIY

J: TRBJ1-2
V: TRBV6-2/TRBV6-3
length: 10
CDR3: ASSYVDYGYT

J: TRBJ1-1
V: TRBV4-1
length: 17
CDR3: ASSREGPARRGSDTEAF

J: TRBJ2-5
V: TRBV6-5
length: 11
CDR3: APAGGGGETQY

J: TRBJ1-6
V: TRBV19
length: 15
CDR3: ASRIFQGVGSNSPLH

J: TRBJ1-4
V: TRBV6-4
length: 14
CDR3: ASSDRVGAGNEKLF

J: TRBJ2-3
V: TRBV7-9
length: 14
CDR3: ASSSATGVFTDTQY

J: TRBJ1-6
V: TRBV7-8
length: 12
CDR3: ASSFTGSNSPLH

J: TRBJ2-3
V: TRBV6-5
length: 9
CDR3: ASSLADTQY

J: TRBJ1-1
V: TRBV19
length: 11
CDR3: ASSLDRNTEAF

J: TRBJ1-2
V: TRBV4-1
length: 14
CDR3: ASSQEGSRGHFGYT

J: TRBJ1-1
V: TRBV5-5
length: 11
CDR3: ASSLGQGGMAF

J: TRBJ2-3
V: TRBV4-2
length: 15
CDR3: ASSHPRAGGLRDTQY

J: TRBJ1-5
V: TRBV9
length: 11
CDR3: ASSVGYKTPQH

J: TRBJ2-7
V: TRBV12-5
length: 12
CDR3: ASGRESGVYEQY

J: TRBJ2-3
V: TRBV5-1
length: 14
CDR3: ASSLTSGIFADTQY

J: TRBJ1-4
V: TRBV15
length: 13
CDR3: ATSPGGPTNEKLF

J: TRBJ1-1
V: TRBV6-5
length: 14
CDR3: ASSYRPGNLNTEAF

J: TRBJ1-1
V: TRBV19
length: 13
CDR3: ASSIVAGGSTEAF

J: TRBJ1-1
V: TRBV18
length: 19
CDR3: ASSPLWGDTDKLHMNTEAF

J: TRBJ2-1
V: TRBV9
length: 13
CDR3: ASSLRLAGNNEQF

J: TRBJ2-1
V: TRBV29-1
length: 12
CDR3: SVDPTVSYNEQF

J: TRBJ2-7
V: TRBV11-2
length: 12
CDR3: ASSPAGAPYEQY